A single sample gave rise to the 32 T cell receptor beta chains below, sequenced in a study of cytomegalovirus exposure and HLA in healthy donors. PCR involved 60 Vbeta and 13 Jbeta primers. The table came from immunoSEQ multiplex PCR; TCRdb's copy has only in-frame clones and leaves some out. The sample comprises about 92,000 clones, just under 85% of which are singletons, and 4.5% to 7% rests with the top ten. The sequenced sample consisted of PBMCs. The origin of the receptors is a woman aged 18-29 years in good health and CMV-seropositive.

The chain recombines TRBV19 with TRBJ1-5; D unresolved. The length of the CDR3 is 13 residues. The V and J ends lost 8 bases and 3 bases respectively, with 11 bases between them. The V gene's germline CDR1 is LNHDA and CDR2 SQIVND (reference sequence). The CDR3 reads CASGGYDNQPQHF. For the CDR3, the DNA is TGTGCCAGTGGAGGGTACGACAATCAGCCCCAGCATTTT.

This clone appeared once. This chain connects TRBV13 to TRBJ2-7, with 11 bases lining up with TRBD1. The germline gives CDR1 PRHDT, CDR2 FYEKMQ (reference sequence). V shed 5 bases, J shed 3 bases, and the junction held 3 bases outside the gene matches. The CDR3 extends over 14 amino acids. The CDR3 nucleotides are TGTGCCAGCAGCCCGGGGACAGGGGGCTACGAGCAGTACTTC. Its translation: CASSPGTGGYEQYF.

The V and J genes are TRBV18 and TRBJ1-6, with TRBD1 as a possible D gene (5 bases). Germline CDR1 and CDR2: KGHSH and LQKENI. This CDR3 is built from 14 residues. V dropped 2 bases and J dropped 9 bases, with 11 bases sitting between them. The CDR3: CASSPGGDGSPLHF. In DNA form, the CDR3 reads TGTGCCAGCTCACCAGGAGGGGACGGTTCACCCCTCCACTTT.

V and J are TRBV18 and TRBJ1-3; no definite D call. This CDR3 is built from 15 residues. The germline V and J ends were trimmed by 2 bases and 0 bases, with 8 bases remaining between them. Germline CDR1 KGHSH, CDR2 LQKENI. The CDR3 loop reads CASSPTGFSGNTIYF. In DNA form, the CDR3 reads TGTGCCAGCTCACCAACGGGGTTCTCTGGAAACACCATATATTTT.

The V call is TRBV11-2, the J call TRBJ1-2, with 7 bases identical to TRBD1. Germline CDR1 and CDR2: SGHAT and FQNNGV. CDR3 size: 17 residues. V lost 1 base and J lost 2; bases outside the gene matches: 10. The chain's CDR3 is CASSLGGTVSVNYGYTF. The CDR3 DNA sequence: TGTGCCAGCAGCTTAGGTGGGACAGTTTCGGTAAACTATGGCTACACCTTC.

This chain's CDR3 is CASSAPWGEVNEQYF. CDR3 sequence (DNA): TGTGCCAGCAGCGCCCCCTGGGGGGAGGTAAACGAGCAGTACTTC. The chain combines TRBV9 with TRBJ2-7; perhaps TRBD2 as D (6 bases). The germline V gene encodes CDR1 SGDLS and CDR2 YYNGEE. The CDR3 has 15 residues. V lost 3 bases and J lost 5, with 18 bases in between.

The chain links TRBV5-6 to TRBJ2-3, with 11 bases fitting TRBD1. This CDR3 has 15 residues. The V gene's germline CDR1 is SGHDT and CDR2 YYEEEE. J gave up 4 bases and V 0 bases, and 1 base lay outside the gene matches. In nucleotides, the CDR3 is TGTGCCAGCAGCTTGGCGGGACAGGGGGCAGATACGCAGTATTTT. It specifies CASSLAGQGADTQYF.

V gene TRBV12-2 combines with J gene TRBJ1-6. TRBV12-2 is labeled a pseudogene. The CDR3 contains 14 residues. The CDR3 nucleotides read TGTGCAAGTCGCTTATTCGTGCTCTACCCACCCCTCCACTTT. This gives the protein CASRLFVLYPPLHF.

This rearrangement joins TRBV7-3 to TRBJ2-1, with TRBD2 identical over 13 bases. The CDR3 length is 15 residues. CDR1 and CDR2 from the germline V gene are SGHTA and FQGTGA. With V trimmed by 2 bases and J by 8 bases, 3 bases remained unmatched. For the CDR3, the DNA is TGTGCCAGCAGCTTAGGACTAGCGGGAGAGTATGAGCAGTTCTTC. It encodes CASSLGLAGEYEQFF.

J is TRBJ2-3 and V is TRBV7-9, with 10 bases identical to TRBD2. The germline gives CDR1 SEHNR, CDR2 FQNEAQ (reference sequence). The ends lost 0 bases at V and 2 bases at J; junction bases unmatched: 8. The CDR3 extends over 18 amino acids. CDR3 bases: TGTGCCAGCAGCTTAGCGCATTTAGCGGGGGGTTCCACAGATACGCAGTATTTT. It yields the protein CASSLAHLAGGSTDTQYF.

The CDR3 nucleotides are TGTGCCAGTAATCAAGGACAGGGTCAGGCTGAAGCTTTCTTT. This sequence encodes CASNQGQGQAEAFF. The gene calls are TRBV19 and TRBJ1-1; 8 nucleotides agree with TRBD1. J gave up 6 bases and V 7 bases, and 10 bases lay outside the gene matches. The CDR3 extends over 14 amino acids. CDR1 LNHDA and CDR2 SQIVND come from the germline V gene (reference sequence).

This chain connects TRBV29-1 to TRBJ1-2, with 11 positions matching TRBD1. After removal of 6 bases from V and 3 bases from J, the junction contained 3 bases not matched to a gene. The germline gives CDR1 SQVTM, CDR2 ANQGSEA. The CDR3 is 13 residues long. CDR3 sequence reads: CSVDRGQDYGYTF. The CDR3 coding sequence is TGCAGCGTGGACAGGGGGCAGGACTATGGCTACACCTTC.

This rearrangement joins TRBV28 to TRBJ1-5; D possibly corresponds to TRBD1 (5 bases). Germline assignment: CDR1 MDHEN and CDR2 SYDVKM. This CDR3 region has 17 residues. V lost 3 bases, J lost 3 bases, and 18 bases lay in between. CDR3 in amino acids: CASSLGLGERVNQPQHF. In nucleotides, the CDR3 is TGTGCCAGCAGTTTGGGCTTAGGGGAAAGGGTCAATCAGCCCCAGCATTTT.

This CDR3 reads CAWSAGTGGRNSPLHF. CDR3 sequence (DNA): TGTGCCTGGAGTGCCGGGACAGGGGGCCGTAATTCACCCCTCCACTTT. This rearrangement joins TRBV30 to TRBJ1-6, with 12 bases fitting TRBD1. This CDR3 has 16 residues. J was trimmed by 6 bases and V by 1 base; bases with no gene match: 4. Looked up from germline, CDR1 is GTSNPN and CDR2 is SVGIG (reference sequence). The full variable domain, in which reference TRBV30 and TRBJ1-6 provide the parts outside the CDR3, is SQTIHQWPATLVQPVGSPLSLECTVEGTSNPNLYWYRQAAGRGLQLLFYSVGIGQISSEVPQNLSASRPQDRQFILSSKKLLLSDSGFYLCAWSAGTGGRNSPLHFGNGTRLTVT.

This chain links TRBV27 with TRBJ2-7, with TRBD1 identical over 10 bases. This CDR3 is 14 amino acids long. J lost 4 bases, V lost 3 bases, and 3 bases had no gene match. Germline lookup yields CDR1 MNHEY and CDR2 SMNVEV (reference sequence). The CDR3 reads CASSLGQGRYEQYF. The CDR3 DNA sequence: TGTGCCAGCAGTTTGGGACAGGGGCGGTACGAGCAGTACTTC.

The V gene is TRBV15, the J gene TRBJ1-1; unclear D gene. The V and J ends lost 0 bases and 3 bases respectively, with 20 bases between them. From germline, CDR1 is LNHNV and CDR2 YYDKDF (reference sequence). The length of the CDR3 is 18 residues. Here the CDR3 reads CATSRDDLAHGADTEAFF. The CDR3 nucleotides read TGTGCCACCAGCAGAGATGATCTTGCCCACGGAGCGGACACTGAAGCTTTCTTT.

The rearrangement joins TRBV6-4 to TRBJ2-1; 7 nucleotides agree with TRBD1. The V gene end was trimmed by 4 bases and the J gene end by 0 bases; junction bases not matched to a gene: 3. This CDR3 region has 15 residues. Germline V gives CDR1 MRHNA, CDR2 SNTAGT. The CDR3 coding sequence is TGTGCCAGCAGTGTAGGGGACAGCTCCTACAATGAGCAGTTCTTC. It yields the protein CASSVGDSSYNEQFF.

This clone was found once. The junction differs from germline at one of its ends, possibly a read error. The rearrangement uses TRBV5-1 and TRBJ2-7; 7 positions agree with TRBD2. This CDR3 spans 11 amino acids. The germline CDR1 and CDR2 sequences are SGHRS and YFSETQ. The CDR3 here is CASSLGLADPF. CDR3 in DNA: TGCGCCAGCAGCTTGGGTCTAGCGGATCCGTTC.

This chain uses TRBV5-4 with TRBJ1-3; weak D call: TRBD1 (6 bases). Per the germline V gene, CDR1 is SGHNT and CDR2 is YYREEE (reference sequence). The CDR3 is 15 amino acids. Trimming stripped 4 bases from V and 6 bases from J, with 17 bases between. The CDR3 protein is CASSIDTGTTNTIYF. The DNA for the CDR3 is TGTGCCAGCAGCATAGACACCGGGACAACAAACACCATATATTTT. Combining the CDR3 with reference TRBV5-4 and TRBJ1-3 gives the whole variable domain ETGVTQSPTHLIKTRGQQVTLRCSSQSGHNTVSWYQQALGQGPQFIFQYYREEENGRGNFPPRFSGLQFPNYSSELNVNALELDDSALYLCASSIDTGTTNTIYFGEGSWLTVV.

The rearrangement uses TRBV6-5 and TRBJ2-2; D gene ambiguous. V lost 10 bases and J lost 7, with 13 bases in between. The CDR3 is 12 amino acids. CDR1 MNHEY and CDR2 SVGAGI come from the germline V gene. The CDR3 sequence: CAITSSHGELFF. For the CDR3, the DNA is TGTGCCATCACCTCCAGTCACGGGGAGCTGTTTTTT.

This clone was detected a few times. At one of its ends the junction is not consistent with the germline gene, which may arise from a read error. The chain carries TRBV2 and TRBJ1-3; unclear D gene. CDR3 size: 12 residues. The germline V gene has CDR1 SNHLY and CDR2 FYNNEI. CDR3 region: CASSVHRNTIYF. As DNA, the CDR3 is TGTGCCAGCAGTGTGCATCGAAACACCATTTATTTT.

The rearrangement joins TRBV9 to TRBJ2-3, with 8 bases aligning to TRBD2. Germline V gives CDR1 SGDLS, CDR2 YYNGEE. The CDR3 spans 20 residues. The J segment lost 3 bases and the V segment lost 0 bases, leaving 18 bases of the junction unmatched. The CDR3 spells CASSVATSARPGVLTDTQYF. CDR3 sequence (DNA): TGTGCCAGCAGCGTAGCGACTAGCGCCAGGCCGGGTGTTTTAACAGATACGCAGTATTTT.

The chain joins TRBV28 to TRBJ2-3; 7 bases match TRBD1. The CDR3 sequence is 15 residues long. Germline CDR1 reads MDHEN; CDR2 reads SYDVKM. V was clipped by 4 bases and J by 5 bases; unmatched bases: 9. This CDR3 reads CASSSSGQVLDTQYF. CDR3 bases: TGTGCCAGCAGTTCATCTGGACAGGTCTTAGATACGCAGTATTTT.

V and J are TRBV2 and TRBJ1-5; a weak D match, TRBD1 (5 bases). Germline V gene data show CDR1 as SNHLY and CDR2 as FYNNEI. V was shortened by 5 bases and J by 4 bases, with 12 bases between the two germline ends. The CDR3 loop spans 14 amino acids. The CDR3: CASSQGGVNQPQHF. In nucleotides, the CDR3 is TGTGCCAGCAGTCAGGGAGGGGTAAATCAGCCCCAGCATTTT. Variable domain in full (rest from reference TRBV2 and TRBJ1-5): EPEVTQTPSHQVTQMGQEVILRCVPISNHLYFYWYRQILGQKVEFLVSFYNNEISEKSEIFDDQFSVERPDGSNFTLKIRSTKLEDSAMYFCASSQGGVNQPQHFGDGTRLSIL.

This clone was found once. This chain links TRBV6-5 with TRBJ2-7; 10 nucleotides match TRBD1. CDR1 MNHEY and CDR2 SVGAGI come from the germline V gene. The CDR3 runs to 13 residues. V shed 6 bases, J shed 8 bases, and the junction held 7 bases outside the gene matches. CDR3 nucleotide sequence: TGTGCCAGCAGCCCCGGGACAGGGGTCAAGCAGTACTTC. Its protein is CASSPGTGVKQYF.

This sequence joins TRBV7-9 and TRBJ2-5; 7 bases align to TRBD2. Germline assignment: CDR1 SEHNR and CDR2 FQNEAQ (reference sequence). The CDR3 is 14 residues long. V lost 7 bases, J lost 1 base, and 6 bases stayed unmatched. CDR3 region: CASTILAVQETQYF. The CDR3, as DNA: TGTGCCAGCACGATTCTAGCGGTCCAAGAGACCCAGTACTTC.

The V and J genes are TRBV7-2 and TRBJ2-7; perhaps TRBD2 as D (5 bases). The germline gives CDR1 SGHTA, CDR2 FQGNSA. This CDR3 is 16 amino acids long. V was clipped by 5 bases and J by 2 bases, with 19 bases between them. CDR3 bases: TGTGCCAGCAGCCTGGGTGGGAGACCTAACACCTACGAGCAGTACTTC. Amino acids: CASSLGGRPNTYEQYF.

The chain recombines TRBV6-5 with TRBJ1-6; the match to TRBD1 covers 7 bases. This CDR3 region has 15 residues. After removal of 6 bases from V and 7 bases from J, the junction contained 9 bases not matched to a gene. Germline V gene sequence: CDR1 MNHEY, CDR2 SVGAGI. The CDR3 DNA reads as TGTGCCAGCAGACCACAACAGGGGAGAAATTCACCCCTCCACTTT. Translated: CASRPQQGRNSPLHF.

V gene TRBV12-5 combines with J gene TRBJ1-3, with TRBD1 identical over 9 bases. CDR3 length: 13 amino acids. The germline V gene has CDR1 LGHNT and CDR2 FRNRAP. J lost 8 bases, V lost 6 bases, and 5 bases had no gene match. Written as DNA, the CDR3 is TGTGCTAGTGGACGGACAGGGGCGGACACCATATATTTT. This encodes CASGRTGADTIYF.

This clone was seen a single time. V gene TRBV5-1 combines with J gene TRBJ2-7; TRBD1 is a possible D gene (6 bases). The germline V gene has CDR1 SGHRS and CDR2 YFSETQ. With 1 base removed from V and 2 bases from J, the gap between germline ends came to 10 bases. CDR3 length: 14 residues. CDR3 sequence reads: CASSLLGATYEQYF. The DNA of the CDR3 is TGCGCCAGCAGCTTGCTGGGGGCTACCTACGAGCAGTACTTC.

This sequence joins TRBV5-4 and TRBJ1-2; tentatively, D is TRBD1 (6 bases). Germline V gene data show CDR1 as SGHNT and CDR2 as YYREEE (reference sequence). The CDR3 is 14 amino acids. Trimming took off 5 bases at V and 2 bases at J, with 13 bases between the two ends. CDR3: CASRRADRNYGYTF. The CDR3 bases are TGTGCCAGCAGGAGGGCCGACAGGAACTATGGCTACACCTTC.

V usage is TRBV28 and J usage is TRBJ2-3; perhaps TRBD1 as D (6 bases). The germline CDR1 and CDR2 sequences are MDHEN and SYDVKM. V lost 7 bases and J lost 0, with 14 bases in between. The CDR3 is 15 amino acids. In DNA form, the CDR3 reads TGTGCCAGCAACCTCAGGGGCTCTAGCACAGATACGCAGTATTTT. As protein: CASNLRGSSTDTQYF.